This paragraph reports one TCR beta chain. The antigen is undetermined. The protocol was immunoSEQ multiplex PCR, while the TCRdb copy is restricted to in-frame clones and leaves out a portion. The table lists about 150,000 clones, roughly 94% of them singletons, with 1.3% in the top ten. This record comes from a study of T cell responses to AZD1222 COVID-19 vaccine. Study-level points and caveats: Rises in breadth and depth of Spike-specific TCRs came after two AZD1222 doses. Clonal diversity may have been underestimated in mostly white British donors. None of the repertoires were sampled until the peak T cell response had passed. Among those given AZD1222, only six were seropositive at baseline.

The germline V and J ends were trimmed by 6 bases and 2 bases, with 10 bases remaining between them. The CDR3 loop spans 13 amino acids. Germline assignment: CDR1 MRHNA and CDR2 SNTAGT. The TCR originated in an adult in good health. The J gene is TRBJ2-5, the V gene TRBV6-4; D unclear. The sequenced sample was peripheral blood, obtained on day 0 of AZD1222 vaccination. CDR3 residues: CASSPDGQETQYF. The CDR3 DNA reads as TGTGCCAGCAGCCCGGACGGTCAAGAGACCCAGTACTTC.